This entry lists 8 T cell receptor beta chains sequenced from one sample in a study of T cell changes during pregnancy in multiple sclerosis. Some clones are missing from TCRdb's copy, which holds only in-frame ones; the method was immunoSEQ multiplex PCR. The sample records under 110,000 clones, 91% being singletons. The sample in question was peripheral blood, obtained before pregnancy. The receptors originated from a female donor with multiple sclerosis, enrolled in a pregnancy study.

This clone was observed a single time. This chain joins TRBV7-3 and TRBJ2-2; 9 positions agree with TRBD2. The length of the CDR3 is 16 residues. V was clipped by 0 bases and J by 5 bases; unmatched bases: 4. The germline V gene has CDR1 SGHTA and CDR2 FQGTGA. CDR3 amino acids: CASSLTGTSQTGELFF. The DNA for the CDR3 is TGTGCCAGCAGCTTAACCGGGACTAGCCAAACCGGGGAGCTGTTTTTT.

The V call is TRBV7-9, the J call TRBJ2-3, with 9 nucleotides matching TRBD2. The CDR3 loop spans 15 amino acids. Germline trimming cut 5 bases from V and 0 bases from J; bases unmatched to any gene: 3. Germline CDR1 is SEHNR and CDR2 is FQNEAQ (reference sequence). As DNA, the CDR3 is TGTGCCAGCAGCACCGGGACTAGCAGCACAGATACGCAGTATTTT. It specifies CASSTGTSSTDTQYF.

The chain couples TRBV4-1 to TRBJ2-5; TRBD2 might be the D (5 bases). Germline lookup yields CDR1 MGHRA and CDR2 YSYEKL. This CDR3 comprises 16 residues. V was trimmed by 1 base and J by 9 bases, leaving 21 bases between them. The CDR3 protein is CASSQVRQSRPGAQYF. Written as DNA, the CDR3 is TGCGCCAGCAGCCAAGTCCGTCAGAGCCGCCCCGGGGCCCAGTACTTC.

The chain has TRBV6-1 and TRBJ2-7; 8 bases are shared with TRBD1. V shed 6 bases, J shed 2 bases, and the junction held 9 bases outside the gene matches. The CDR3 is 15 residues long. CDR1 is MNHNS and CDR2 is SASEGT in the germline V gene. CDR3 loop: CASRTGQGAAYEQYF. As DNA, the CDR3 is TGTGCCAGCAGAACAGGACAGGGAGCCGCCTACGAGCAGTACTTC.

The chain links TRBV29-1 to TRBJ1-1, with D unresolved. V was trimmed by 6 bases and J by 0 bases, leaving 14 bases between them. This CDR3 is 14 amino acids long. Germline V gene lookup returns CDR1 SQVTM and CDR2 ANQGSEA. The CDR3 DNA follows: TGCAGCGTCACTAGTGGAGGCATGAACACTGAAGCTTTCTTT. Residues: CSVTSGGMNTEAFF. Using reference TRBV29-1 and TRBJ1-1 for the parts outside the CDR3, the full variable domain is SAVISQKPSRDICQRGTSLTIQCQVDSQVTMMFWYRQQPGQSLTLIATANQGSEATYESGFVIDKFPISRPNLTFSTLTVSNMSPEDSSIYLCSVTSGGMNTEAFFGQGTRLTVV.

For this clone: The junction differs from germline at one of its ends, possibly a read error. The J gene is TRBJ2-5, the V gene TRBV5-5; no clear D. CDR3 length: 15 residues. Germline loops: CDR1 SGHKS, CDR2 YYEKEE (reference sequence). CDR3 amino acids: CASSQDERLKDTQYF. CDR3 nucleotide sequence: TGCGCCAGCAGCCAAGATGAGCGCCTTAAAGACACCCAGTACTTC.

The V gene is TRBV5-8, the J gene TRBJ2-2; D is undetermined. V was pared by 4 bases and J by 1 base, with 14 bases between. The CDR3 covers 16 residues. Germline V gene sequence: CDR1 SGHTS, CDR2 YDEGEE. In DNA, the CDR3 is TGTGCCAGCAGCACCGGGTTGGTGTGGAACACCGGGGAGCTGTTTTTT. Encoded protein: CASSTGLVWNTGELFF.

The CDR3 nucleotides are TGCGCCAGCAGTAGCTCCGGGACAGCCTACGAGCAGTACTTC. Protein sequence: CASSSSGTAYEQYF. The chain links TRBV5-1 to TRBJ2-7; TRBD1 matches at 7 bases. After removal of 5 bases from V and 2 bases from J, the junction contained 7 bases not matched to a gene. CDR1 SGHRS and CDR2 YFSETQ come from the germline V gene. The CDR3 spans 14 residues. Drawing the rest from reference TRBV5-1 and TRBJ2-7, the complete variable domain is KAGVTQTPRYLIKTRGQQVTLSCSPISGHRSVSWYQQTPGQGLQFLFEYFSETQRNKGNFPGRFSGRQFSNSRSEMNVSTLELGDSALYLCASSSSGTAYEQYFGPGTRLTVT.